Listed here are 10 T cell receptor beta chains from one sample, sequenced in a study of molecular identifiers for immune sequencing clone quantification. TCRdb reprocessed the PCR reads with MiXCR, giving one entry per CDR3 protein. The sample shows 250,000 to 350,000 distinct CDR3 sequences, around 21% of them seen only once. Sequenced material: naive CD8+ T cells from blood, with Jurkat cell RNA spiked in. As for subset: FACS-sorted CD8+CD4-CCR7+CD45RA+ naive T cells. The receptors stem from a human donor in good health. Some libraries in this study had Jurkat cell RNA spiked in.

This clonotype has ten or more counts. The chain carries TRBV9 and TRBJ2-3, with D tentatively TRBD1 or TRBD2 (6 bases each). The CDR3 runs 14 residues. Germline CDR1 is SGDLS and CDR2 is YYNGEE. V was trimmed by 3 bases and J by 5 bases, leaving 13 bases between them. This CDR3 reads CASSAEGEVDTQYF. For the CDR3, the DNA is TGTGCCAGCAGCGCAGAGGGGGAGGTAGATACGCAGTATTTT.

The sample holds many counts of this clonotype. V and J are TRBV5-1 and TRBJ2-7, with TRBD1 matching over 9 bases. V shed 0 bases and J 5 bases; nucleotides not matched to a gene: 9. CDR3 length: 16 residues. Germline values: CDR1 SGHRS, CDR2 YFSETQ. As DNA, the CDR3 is TGCGCCAGCAGCTTGGCCTCTTGGGACAGGGCCGACGAGCAGTACTTC. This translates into CASSLASWDRADEQYF.

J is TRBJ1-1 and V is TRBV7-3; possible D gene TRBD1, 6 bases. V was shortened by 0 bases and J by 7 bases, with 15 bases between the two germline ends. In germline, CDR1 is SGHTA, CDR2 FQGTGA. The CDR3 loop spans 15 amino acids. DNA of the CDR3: TGTGCCAGCAGCTTAACGGCCGGGGGCTTGGGTGAAGCTTTCTTT. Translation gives CASSLTAGGLGEAFF.

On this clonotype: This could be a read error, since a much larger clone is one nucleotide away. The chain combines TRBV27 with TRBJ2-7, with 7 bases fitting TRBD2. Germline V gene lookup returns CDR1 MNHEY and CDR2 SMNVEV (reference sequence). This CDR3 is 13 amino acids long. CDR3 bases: TGTGCCGGCAGTTGGGGGGGAAGCTACGAGCAGTACTTC. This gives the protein CAGSWGGSYEQYF.

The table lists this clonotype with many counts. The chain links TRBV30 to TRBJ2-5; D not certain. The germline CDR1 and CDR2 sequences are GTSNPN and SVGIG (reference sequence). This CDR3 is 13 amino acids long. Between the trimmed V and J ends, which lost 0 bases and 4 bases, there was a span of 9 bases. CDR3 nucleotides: TGTGCCTGGAGTGTGGTAGGGTCAGAGACCCAGTACTTC. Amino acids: CAWSVVGSETQYF.

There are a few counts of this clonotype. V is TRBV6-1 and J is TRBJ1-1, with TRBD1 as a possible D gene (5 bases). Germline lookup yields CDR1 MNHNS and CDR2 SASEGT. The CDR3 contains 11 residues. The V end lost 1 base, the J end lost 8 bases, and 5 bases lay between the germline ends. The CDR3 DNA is TGTGCCAGCAGTGAAGAGGGGGAAGCTTTCTTT. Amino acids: CASSEEGEAFF.

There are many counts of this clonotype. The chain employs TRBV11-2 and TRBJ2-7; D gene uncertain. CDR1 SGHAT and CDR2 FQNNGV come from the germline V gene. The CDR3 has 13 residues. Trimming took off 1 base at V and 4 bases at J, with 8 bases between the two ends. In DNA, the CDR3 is TGTGCCAGCAGCTTAGCTCAGCCTTACGAGCAGTACTTC. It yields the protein CASSLAQPYEQYF.

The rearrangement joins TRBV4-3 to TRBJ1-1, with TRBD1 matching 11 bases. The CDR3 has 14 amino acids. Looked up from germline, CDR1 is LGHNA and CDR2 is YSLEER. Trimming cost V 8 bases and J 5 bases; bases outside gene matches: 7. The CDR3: CASGPDRGPTEAFF. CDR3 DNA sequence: TGCGCCAGCGGCCCGGACAGGGGGCCAACTGAAGCTTTCTTT.

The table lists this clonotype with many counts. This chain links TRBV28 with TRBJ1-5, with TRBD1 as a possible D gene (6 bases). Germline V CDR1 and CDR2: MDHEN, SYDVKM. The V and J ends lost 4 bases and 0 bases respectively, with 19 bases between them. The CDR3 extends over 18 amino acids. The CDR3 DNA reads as TGTGCCAGCAGTTCCGACCCGGGACATCGATATAGCAATCAGCCCCAGCATTTT. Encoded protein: CASSSDPGHRYSNQPQHF. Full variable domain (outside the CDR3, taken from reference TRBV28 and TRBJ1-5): DVKVTQSSRYLVKRTGEKVFLECVQDMDHENMFWYRQDPGLGLRLIYFSYDVKMKEKGDIPEGYSVSREKKERFSLILESASTNQTSMYLCASSSDPGHRYSNQPQHFGDGTRLSIL.

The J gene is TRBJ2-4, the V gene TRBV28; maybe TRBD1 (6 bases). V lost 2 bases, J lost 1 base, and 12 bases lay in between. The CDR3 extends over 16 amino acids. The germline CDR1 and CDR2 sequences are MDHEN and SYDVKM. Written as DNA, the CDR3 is TGTGCCAGCAGTTTAACAGGGAATACGGCCAAAAACATTCAGTACTTC. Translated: CASSLTGNTAKNIQYF.